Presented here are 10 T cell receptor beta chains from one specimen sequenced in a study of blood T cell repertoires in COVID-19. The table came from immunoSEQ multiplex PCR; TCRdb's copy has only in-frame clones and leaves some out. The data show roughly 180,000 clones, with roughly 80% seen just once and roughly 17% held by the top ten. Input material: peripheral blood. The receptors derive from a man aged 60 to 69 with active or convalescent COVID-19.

Written as DNA, the CDR3 is TGTGCCAGCAGCTTAGGTGGCGGGAGGGAGATTATCGAGCAGTACTTC. Residues: CASSLGGGREIIEQYF. The gene calls are TRBV7-6 and TRBJ2-7, with 9 bases that match TRBD2. The germline CDR1 and CDR2 sequences are SGHVS and FNYEAQ. With 1 base clipped from V and 6 bases from J, the junction kept 10 bases outside the gene matches. The CDR3 loop spans 16 amino acids.

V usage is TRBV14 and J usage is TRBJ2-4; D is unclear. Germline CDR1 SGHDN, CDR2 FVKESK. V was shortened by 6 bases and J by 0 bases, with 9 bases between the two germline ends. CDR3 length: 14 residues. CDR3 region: CASSPRLAKNIQYF. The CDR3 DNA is TGTGCCAGCAGTCCCCGACTAGCCAAAAACATTCAGTACTTC.

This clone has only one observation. The CDR3, as DNA: TGCGCCAGCAGCCAAGAAGGAGCGGGTGAGCAGTTCTTC. It is translated as CASSQEGAGEQFF. The chain has TRBV4-1 and TRBJ2-1; D may be TRBD2 (6 bases). V was cut by 0 bases and J by 9 bases, with 9 bases left in between. Germline values: CDR1 MGHRA, CDR2 YSYEKL. The CDR3 contains 13 residues.

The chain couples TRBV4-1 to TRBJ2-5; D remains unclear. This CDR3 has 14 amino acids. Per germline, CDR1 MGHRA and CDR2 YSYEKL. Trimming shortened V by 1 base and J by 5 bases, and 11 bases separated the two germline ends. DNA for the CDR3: TGCGCCAGCAGCCAAGGACAAGGATGGGAGACCCAGTACTTC. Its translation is CASSQGQGWETQYF.

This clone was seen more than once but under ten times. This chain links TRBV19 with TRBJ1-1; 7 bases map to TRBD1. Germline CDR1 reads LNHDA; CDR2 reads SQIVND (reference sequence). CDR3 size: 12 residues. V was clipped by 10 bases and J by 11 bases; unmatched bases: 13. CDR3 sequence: CATKLVGGRAFF. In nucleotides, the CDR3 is TGTGCCACCAAATTGGTAGGGGGCCGGGCTTTCTTT.

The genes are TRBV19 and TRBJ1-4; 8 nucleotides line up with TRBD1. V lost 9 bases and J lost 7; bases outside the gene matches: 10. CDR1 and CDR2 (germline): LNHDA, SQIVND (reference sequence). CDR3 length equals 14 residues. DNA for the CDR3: TGTGCCAGCGGCCCCAGGGGGCTAGGTGAAAAACTGTTTTTT. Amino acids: CASGPRGLGEKLFF.

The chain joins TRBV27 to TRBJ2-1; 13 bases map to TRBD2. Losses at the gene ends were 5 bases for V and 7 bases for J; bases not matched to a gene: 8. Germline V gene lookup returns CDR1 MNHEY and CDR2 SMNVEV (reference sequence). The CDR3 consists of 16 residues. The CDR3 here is CASSPGLAGVINEQFF. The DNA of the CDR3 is TGTGCCAGCAGTCCTGGACTAGCGGGAGTAATAAATGAGCAGTTCTTC.

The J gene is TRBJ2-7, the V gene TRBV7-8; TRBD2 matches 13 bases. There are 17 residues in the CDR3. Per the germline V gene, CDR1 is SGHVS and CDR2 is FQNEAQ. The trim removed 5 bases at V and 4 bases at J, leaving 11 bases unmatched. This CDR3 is CASSHPGGTSGIYEQYF. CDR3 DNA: TGTGCCAGCAGCCACCCGGGGGGGACTAGCGGGATTTACGAGCAGTACTTC.

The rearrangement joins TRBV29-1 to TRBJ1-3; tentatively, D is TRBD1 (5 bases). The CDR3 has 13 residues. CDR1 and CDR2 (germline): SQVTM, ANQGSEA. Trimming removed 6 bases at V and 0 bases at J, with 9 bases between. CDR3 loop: CSVSDNSGNTIYF. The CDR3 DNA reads TGCAGCGTCTCGGACAACTCTGGAAACACCATATATTTT.

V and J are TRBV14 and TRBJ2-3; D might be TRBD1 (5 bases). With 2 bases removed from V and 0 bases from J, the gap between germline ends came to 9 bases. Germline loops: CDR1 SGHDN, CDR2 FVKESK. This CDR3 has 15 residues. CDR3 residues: CASSQRQTSTDTQYF. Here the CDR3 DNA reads TGTGCCAGCAGCCAACGACAGACGAGCACAGATACGCAGTATTTT.